Below, 26 T cell receptor beta chains from the same sample are listed, as sequenced in a study of blood T cell repertoires in COVID-19 (dated by TCRdb to the early 2020s). Library preparation employed the immunoSEQ multiplex PCR assay. TCRdb obtained this table from immuneACCESS and retained in-frame rearrangements with V and J assigned. These tables miss some clones; where compared with another copy, unresolved V genes account for less than half of the shortfall, and the remainder is unexplained. This sample comprises about 260,000 clones, 88% of them detected only once. The biggest ten clones account for approximately 0.7% of the sample. The specimen sequenced was peripheral blood. These receptors all stem from a human donor in a cohort sampled during active COVID-19.

J is TRBJ1-4 and V is TRBV29-1; 8 bases match TRBD1. Germline CDR1 reads SQVTM; CDR2 reads ANQGSEA. The CDR3 runs 14 residues. Trimming took 6 bases from V and 4 from J; bases not matched to a gene: 7. This chain's CDR3 is CSVAGTGSNEKLFF. In DNA form, the CDR3 reads TGCAGCGTCGCCGGGACAGGTAGTAATGAAAAACTGTTTTTT.

The rearrangement links TRBV28 to TRBJ2-7, with 7 bases that match TRBD1. Germline V lookup: CDR1 MDHEN, CDR2 SYDVKM. The length of the CDR3 is 13 residues. J lost 2 bases, V lost 6 bases, and 4 bases had no gene match. The CDR3 DNA reads as TGTGCCAGCAGGGGACAGAATACCTACGAGCAGTACTTC. Protein product: CASRGQNTYEQYF.

This clone was seen a few times. The V gene is TRBV7-6, the J gene TRBJ2-7; maybe TRBD2 (5 bases). The CDR3 spans 15 residues. In germline, CDR1 is SGHVS, CDR2 FNYEAQ. Trimming removed 5 bases from V and 7 bases from J, with 21 bases in between. CDR3 sequence: CASSPLGVGNLEQYF. The CDR3 nucleotides read TGTGCCAGCAGCCCCCTCGGGGTGGGTAATCTTGAGCAGTACTTC.

This chain joins TRBV4-1 and TRBJ2-7, with 9 positions matching TRBD1. J gave up 5 bases and V 4 bases, and 3 bases lay outside the gene matches. The CDR3 has 13 amino acids. Germline CDR1 is MGHRA and CDR2 is YSYEKL. CDR3 sequence: CASSRGQGNEQYF. The CDR3, as DNA: TGCGCCAGCAGCCGAGGACAGGGGAACGAGCAGTACTTC.

The chain combines TRBV28 with TRBJ2-3, with TRBD2 as a possible D gene (5 bases). Germline CDR1 reads MDHEN; CDR2 reads SYDVKM. The CDR3 sequence is 14 residues long. The germline V and J ends were trimmed by 6 bases and 6 bases, with 16 bases remaining between them. The CDR3 DNA sequence: TGTGCCAGCAGCAATAATGTCAGGAGGGATACGCAGTATTTT. Encoded protein: CASSNNVRRDTQYF.

The count of this clone is one. This sequence joins TRBV10-3 and TRBJ1-2, with D perhaps TRBD1 (5 bases). CDR1 is ENHRY and CDR2 is SYGVKD in the germline V gene. V was shortened by 0 bases and J by 8 bases, with 10 bases between the two germline ends. The CDR3 has 13 amino acids. The CDR3 nucleotides read TGTGCCATCAGTGAGTCAAAGGGGCAGGGCTACACCTTC. Its translation: CAISESKGQGYTF.

The chain is built from TRBV18 and TRBJ2-7; 12 bases agree with TRBD2. The CDR3 is 16 residues long. V shed 0 bases and J 3 bases; nucleotides not matched to a gene: 3. CDR1 and CDR2 (germline): KGHSH, LQKENI. CDR3 in DNA: TGTGCCAGCTCACCACCGGGACTAGCGGGCCTCTACGAGCAGTACTTC. Protein product: CASSPPGLAGLYEQYF.

This clone was detected a few times. The chain recombines TRBV27 with TRBJ1-1; D uncertain. The ends were cut back, 3 bases at V and 1 base at J, with 15 bases in the middle. Germline assignment: CDR1 MNHEY and CDR2 SMNVEV (reference sequence). The CDR3 has 16 residues. CDR3 amino acids: CASSLWVRPGNTEAFF. The CDR3, as DNA: TGTGCCAGCAGTTTGTGGGTCAGGCCCGGGAACACTGAAGCTTTCTTT.

This chain joins TRBV6-2 or TRBV6-3 and TRBJ2-1, with a possible D match to TRBD2 (7 bases). The CDR3 is 16 residues long. V was shortened by 6 bases and J by 5 bases, with 20 bases between the two germline ends. Germline CDR1 and CDR2: MNHEY and SVGEGT. Written as DNA, the CDR3 is TGTGCCAGCAGCCGGTGGGGGGGGGCGCCGGACAATGAGCAGTTCTTC. Protein product: CASSRWGGAPDNEQFF.

The chain employs TRBV27 and TRBJ2-2; TRBD2 matches at 11 bases. The CDR3 has 17 residues. Germline trimming cut 0 bases from V and 2 bases from J; bases unmatched to any gene: 2. CDR1 and CDR2 (germline): MNHEY, SMNVEV (reference sequence). This chain's CDR3 is CASSLSLAGVNTGELFF. CDR3 bases: TGTGCCAGCAGTTTATCACTAGCGGGGGTTAACACCGGGGAGCTGTTTTTT.

V usage is TRBV5-1 and J usage is TRBJ2-2; no definite D call. With 6 bases removed from V and 3 bases from J, the gap between germline ends came to 12 bases. CDR3 length: 14 amino acids. Per the germline V gene, CDR1 is SGHRS and CDR2 is YFSETQ. The DNA for the CDR3 is TGCGCCAGCACTAATCCGCCCCACACCGGGGAGCTGTTTTTT. Translation gives CASTNPPHTGELFF.

CDR3 region: CATSREGGSGGSGRYEQYF. The CDR3 bases are TGTGCCACCAGCAGAGAAGGGGGTAGCGGGGGGTCCGGCCGCTACGAGCAGTACTTC. The chain joins TRBV15 to TRBJ2-7; 10 bases align to TRBD2. The CDR3 totals 19 residues. Germline V gene lookup returns CDR1 LNHNV and CDR2 YYDKDF (reference sequence). J gave up 3 bases and V 0 bases, and 14 bases lay outside the gene matches.

V usage is TRBV9 and J usage is TRBJ2-7; D gene unclear. This CDR3 has 12 residues. Trimming removed 4 bases from V and 2 bases from J, with 7 bases in between. The germline V gene encodes CDR1 SGDLS and CDR2 YYNGEE. CDR3 DNA sequence: TGTGCCAGCAGCCCCCGGGCCTACGAGCAGTACTTC. Encoded protein: CASSPRAYEQYF. Looking up the rest from reference TRBV9 and TRBJ2-7 gives the full variable domain: DSGVTQTPKHLITATGQRVTLRCSPRSGDLSVYWYQQSLDQGLQFLIQYYNGEERAKGNILERFSAQQFPDLHSELNLSSLELGDSALYFCASSPRAYEQYFGPGTRLTVT.

The chain is built from TRBV28 and TRBJ2-7, with D possibly being TRBD2 (6 bases). The CDR3 contains 16 residues. The V gene lost 1 base and the J gene lost 7 bases, with 20 bases spanning the gap. Germline loops: CDR1 MDHEN, CDR2 SYDVKM. The CDR3 DNA follows: TGTGCCAGCAGTTTATCCGGGGGACCTATTACGGGAGAGCAGTACTTC. Its protein is CASSLSGGPITGEQYF. Using reference TRBV28 and TRBJ2-7 for the parts outside the CDR3, the full variable domain is DVKVTQSSRYLVKRTGEKVFLECVQDMDHENMFWYRQDPGLGLRLIYFSYDVKMKEKGDIPEGYSVSREKKERFSLILESASTNQTSMYLCASSLSGGPITGEQYFGPGTRLTVT.

The chain carries TRBV7-2 and TRBJ2-7, with D possibly TRBD2 on 5 matching bases. The CDR3 contains 12 residues. CDR1 and CDR2 from the germline V gene are SGHTA and FQGNSA. V lost 3 bases to trimming and J lost 5 bases, with 8 bases between them. CDR3 amino acids: CASSFTRDEQYF. DNA for the CDR3: TGTGCCAGCAGCTTCACGAGGGACGAGCAGTACTTC.

The chain is built from TRBV9 and TRBJ2-7, with D perhaps TRBD1 (6 bases). Per germline, CDR1 SGDLS and CDR2 YYNGEE. V lost 3 bases and J 6 bases, leaving 19 bases between the germline ends. The CDR3 has 15 amino acids. The CDR3 loop reads CASSGPSGQLSEQYF. CDR3 coding DNA: TGTGCCAGCAGCGGACCCTCCGGACAGTTAAGCGAGCAGTACTTC.

The chain uses TRBV5-6 and TRBJ2-7, with TRBD2 matching 7 bases. Germline V gives CDR1 SGHDT, CDR2 YYEEEE. Trimming removed 0 bases from V and 0 bases from J; junction bases left unmatched: 12. The CDR3 runs 18 residues. The DNA for the CDR3 is TGTGCCAGCAGCTTGGTCGTCACTAGCGATCCGAGCTCCTACGAGCAGTACTTC. Protein product: CASSLVVTSDPSSYEQYF.

This clone was seen only once. The CDR3 region is CASSFGQGKDYEQYF. CDR3 in DNA: TGTGCCAGCAGCTTTGGACAGGGAAAGGACTACGAGCAGTACTTC. The chain carries TRBV7-9 and TRBJ2-7, with TRBD1 matching 8 bases. The CDR3 runs to 15 residues. V lost 3 bases and J lost 3; bases outside the gene matches: 7. Per germline, CDR1 SEHNR and CDR2 FQNEAQ (reference sequence).

Concerning this clone: The junction departs from germline at one end; a sequencing error may be responsible. The chain carries TRBV2 and TRBJ1-1, with unresolved D. Germline V lookup: CDR1 SNHLY, CDR2 FYNNEI. The CDR3 consists of 10 residues. The CDR3, as DNA: TGTGCCAGCAGCCTACGAGGGTGGGACTTT. Amino acids: CASSLRGWDF. Full variable domain (remainder filled in from reference TRBV2 and TRBJ1-1): EPEVTQTPSHQVTQMGQEVILRCVPISNHLYFYWYRQILGQKVEFLVSFYNNEISEKSEIFDDQFSVERPDGSNFTLKIRSTKLEDSAMYFCASSLRGWDFGQGTRLTVV.

The chain links TRBV5-1 to TRBJ2-4; TRBD2 matches at 7 bases. CDR1 is SGHRS, CDR2 YFSETQ, per germline. The CDR3 covers 16 residues. J lost 3 bases, V lost 2 bases, and 8 bases had no gene match. CDR3 residues: CASSFISGTVKNIQYF. The DNA for the CDR3 is TGCGCCAGCAGCTTTATCAGCGGGACCGTCAAAAACATTCAGTACTTC. Based on the CDR3 plus reference TRBV5-1 and TRBJ2-4, the full variable domain is KAGVTQTPRYLIKTRGQQVTLSCSPISGHRSVSWYQQTPGQGLQFLFEYFSETQRNKGNFPGRFSGRQFSNSRSEMNVSTLELGDSALYLCASSFISGTVKNIQYFGAGTRLSVL.

The chain joins TRBV6-2 or TRBV6-3 to TRBJ2-3; D remains ambiguous. The germline V gene has CDR1 MNHEY and CDR2 SVGEGT. Trimming took 0 bases from V and 0 from J, leaving 16 bases between them. The CDR3 has 18 residues. The CDR3 sequence: CASSYSITVGISTDTQYF. The CDR3 DNA sequence: TGTGCCAGCAGTTACTCGATTACGGTCGGTATCAGCACAGATACGCAGTATTTT.

The chain couples TRBV2 to TRBJ2-1; 11 nucleotides line up with TRBD2. V was clipped by 6 bases and J by 3 bases; unmatched bases: 4. The germline gives CDR1 SNHLY, CDR2 FYNNEI. This CDR3 is built from 15 residues. For the CDR3, the DNA is TGTGCCAGCAGGGCGACTAGCGGGGTCTACAATGAGCAGTTCTTC. Its translation is CASRATSGVYNEQFF.

The chain is built from TRBV13 and TRBJ2-2, with unresolved D. CDR3 size: 14 residues. Germline V gene data show CDR1 as PRHDT and CDR2 as FYEKMQ (reference sequence). The V end was cut by 0 bases, the J end by 3 bases, with 5 bases between. The CDR3 DNA sequence: TGTGCCAGCAGCTTAGGTTCGGACACCGGGGAGCTGTTTTTT. It encodes CASSLGSDTGELFF.

Comment on this clone: The CDR3 does not close with the conserved phenylalanine or tryptophan, likely indicating a read error. The DNA is left out, because the CDR3 cannot be placed on it with certainty; the CDR3 is given as TCRdb lists it. The V and J genes are TRBV2 and TRBJ1-1; TRBD1 is the table's D call and was not checked against the DNA. Germline V gene lookup returns CDR1 SNHLY and CDR2 FYNNEI. The CDR3 spans 12 residues, counting both ends. The CDR3: CASSEGAGPIPL.

This chain connects TRBV7-8 to TRBJ2-7, with D perhaps TRBD2 (5 bases). CDR3 length: 14 residues. The V end was cut by 5 bases, the J end by 0 bases, with 11 bases between. CDR1 is SGHVS, CDR2 FQNEAQ, per germline. The CDR3 region is CASSPGKSSYEQYF. The CDR3 DNA reads TGTGCCAGCAGCCCGGGGAAATCCTCCTACGAGCAGTACTTC.

The chain's CDR3 is CASSLRGATGGYTF. DNA of the CDR3: TGTGCCAGCAGTTTGCGGGGGGCGACGGGTGGCTACACCTTC. The V and J genes are TRBV28 and TRBJ1-2, with a tentative D call TRBD1 (6 bases). V was clipped by 3 bases and J by 7 bases, with 15 bases between them. Per the germline V gene, CDR1 is MDHEN and CDR2 is SYDVKM. This CDR3 has 14 amino acids.